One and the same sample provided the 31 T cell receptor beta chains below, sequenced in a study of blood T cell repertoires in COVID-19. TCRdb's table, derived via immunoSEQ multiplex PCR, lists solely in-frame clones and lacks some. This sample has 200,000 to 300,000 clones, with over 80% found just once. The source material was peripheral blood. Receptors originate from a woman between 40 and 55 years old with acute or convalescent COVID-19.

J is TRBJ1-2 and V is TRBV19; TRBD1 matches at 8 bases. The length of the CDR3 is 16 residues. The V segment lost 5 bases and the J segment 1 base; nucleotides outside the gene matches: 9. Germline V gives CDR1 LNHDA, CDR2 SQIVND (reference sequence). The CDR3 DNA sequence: TGTGCCAGTAGTGAGCGCGACAGGGGTCGTAACTATGGCTACACCTTC. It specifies CASSERDRGRNYGYTF.

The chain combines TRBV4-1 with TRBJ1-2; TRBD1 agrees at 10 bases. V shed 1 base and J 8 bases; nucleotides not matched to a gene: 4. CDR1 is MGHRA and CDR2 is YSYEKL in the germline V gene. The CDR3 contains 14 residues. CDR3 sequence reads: CASSQVGTGDGYTF. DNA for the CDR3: TGCGCCAGCAGCCAAGTTGGGACAGGGGACGGCTACACCTTC.

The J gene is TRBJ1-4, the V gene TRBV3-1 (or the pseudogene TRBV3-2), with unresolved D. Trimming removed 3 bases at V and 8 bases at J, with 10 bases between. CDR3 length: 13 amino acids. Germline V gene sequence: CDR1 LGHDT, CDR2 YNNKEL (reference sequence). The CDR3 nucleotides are TGTGCCAGCAGCCAGAGGGTAGGGGAAAAACTGTTTTTT. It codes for CASSQRVGEKLFF.

The chain's CDR3 is CASSQDRGQKNYGYTF. The CDR3 DNA is TGCGCCAGCAGCCAAGACAGGGGACAGAAAAACTATGGCTACACCTTC. This chain uses TRBV4-1 with TRBJ1-2, with TRBD1 matching 7 bases. J gave up 2 bases and V 0 bases, and 6 bases lay outside the gene matches. There are 16 residues in the CDR3. Germline values: CDR1 MGHRA, CDR2 YSYEKL.

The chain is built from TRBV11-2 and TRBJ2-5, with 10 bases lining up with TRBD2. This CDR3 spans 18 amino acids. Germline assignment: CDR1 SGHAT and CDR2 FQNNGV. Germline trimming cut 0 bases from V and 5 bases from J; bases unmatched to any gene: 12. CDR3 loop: CASSLDGAAGGPAETQYF. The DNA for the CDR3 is TGTGCCAGCAGCTTAGATGGAGCAGCGGGGGGGCCGGCGGAGACCCAGTACTTC.

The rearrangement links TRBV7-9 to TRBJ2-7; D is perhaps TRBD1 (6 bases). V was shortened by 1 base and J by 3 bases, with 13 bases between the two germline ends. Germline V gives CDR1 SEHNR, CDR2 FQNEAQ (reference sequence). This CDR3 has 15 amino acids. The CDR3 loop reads CASSLGQEAFYEQYV. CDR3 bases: TGTGCCAGCAGCTTAGGACAGGAGGCTTTCTACGAGCAGTACGTC.

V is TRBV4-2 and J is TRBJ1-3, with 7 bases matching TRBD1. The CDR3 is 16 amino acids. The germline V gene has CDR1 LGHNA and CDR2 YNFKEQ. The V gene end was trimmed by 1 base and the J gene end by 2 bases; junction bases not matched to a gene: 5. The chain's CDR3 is CASSQGSTGTGNTIYF. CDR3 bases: TGTGCCAGCAGCCAAGGCTCGACAGGGACTGGAAACACCATATATTTT.

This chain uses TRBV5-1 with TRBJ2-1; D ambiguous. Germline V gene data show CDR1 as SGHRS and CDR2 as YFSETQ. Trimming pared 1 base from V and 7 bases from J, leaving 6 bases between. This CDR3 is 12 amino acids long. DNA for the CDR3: TGCGCCAGCAGCTTGTCCGGGAATGAGCAGTTCTTC. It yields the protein CASSLSGNEQFF.

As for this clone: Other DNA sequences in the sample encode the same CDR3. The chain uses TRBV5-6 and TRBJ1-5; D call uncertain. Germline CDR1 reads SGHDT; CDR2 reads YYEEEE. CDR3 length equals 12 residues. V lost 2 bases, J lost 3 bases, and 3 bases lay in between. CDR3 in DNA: TGTGCCAGCAGCTTCCTCAATCAGCCCCAGCATTTT. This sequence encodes CASSFLNQPQHF.

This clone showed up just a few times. The CDR3 here is CASSARQGEYGYTF. The CDR3 bases are TGTGCCAGTAGTGCCCGACAGGGAGAATATGGCTACACCTTC. The chain carries TRBV19 and TRBJ1-2; 7 bases match TRBD1. The CDR3 has 14 amino acids. Germline loops: CDR1 LNHDA, CDR2 SQIVND (reference sequence). J was trimmed by 5 bases and V by 5 bases; bases with no gene match: 8.

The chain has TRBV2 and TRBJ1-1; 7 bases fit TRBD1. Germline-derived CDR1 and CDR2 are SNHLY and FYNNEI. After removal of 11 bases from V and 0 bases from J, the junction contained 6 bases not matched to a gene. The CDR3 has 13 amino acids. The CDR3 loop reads CADRTGLNTEAFF. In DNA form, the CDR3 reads TGTGCCGATCGGACAGGCCTGAACACTGAAGCTTTCTTT.

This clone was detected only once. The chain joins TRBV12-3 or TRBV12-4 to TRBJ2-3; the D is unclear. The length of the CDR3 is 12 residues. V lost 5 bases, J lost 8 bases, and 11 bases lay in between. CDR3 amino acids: CASSPTRATQYF. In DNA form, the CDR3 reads TGTGCCAGCAGTCCCACTCGAGCTACGCAGTATTTT.

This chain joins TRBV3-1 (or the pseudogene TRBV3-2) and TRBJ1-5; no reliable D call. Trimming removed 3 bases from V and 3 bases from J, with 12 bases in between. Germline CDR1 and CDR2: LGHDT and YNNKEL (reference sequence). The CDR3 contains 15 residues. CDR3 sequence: CASSQGGEFNQPQHF. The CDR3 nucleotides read TGTGCCAGCAGCCAGGGAGGAGAGTTCAATCAGCCCCAGCATTTT.

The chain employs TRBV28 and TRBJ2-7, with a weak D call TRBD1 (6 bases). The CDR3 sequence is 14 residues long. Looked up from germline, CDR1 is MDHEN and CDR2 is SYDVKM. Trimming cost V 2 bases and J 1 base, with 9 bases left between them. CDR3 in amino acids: CASSLKGQSYEQYV. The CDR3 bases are TGTGCCAGCAGTTTAAAAGGACAGTCCTACGAGCAGTACGTC.

This CDR3 is CASSTWVGSQPQHF. The CDR3 DNA sequence: TGTGCCAGCAGCACCTGGGTCGGGAGTCAGCCCCAGCATTTT. The rearrangement links TRBV7-2 to TRBJ1-5; the D is unclear. The CDR3 has 14 residues. Germline V lookup: CDR1 SGHTA, CDR2 FQGNSA. The ends were cut back, 5 bases at V and 6 bases at J, with 14 bases in the middle.

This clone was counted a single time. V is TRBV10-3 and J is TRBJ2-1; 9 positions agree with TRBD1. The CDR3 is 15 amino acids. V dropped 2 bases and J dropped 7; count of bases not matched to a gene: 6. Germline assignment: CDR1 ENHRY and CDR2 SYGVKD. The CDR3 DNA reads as TGTGCCATCAGTGAGGGGGGACAGGGCAGAAATGAGCAGTTCTTC. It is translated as CAISEGGQGRNEQFF.

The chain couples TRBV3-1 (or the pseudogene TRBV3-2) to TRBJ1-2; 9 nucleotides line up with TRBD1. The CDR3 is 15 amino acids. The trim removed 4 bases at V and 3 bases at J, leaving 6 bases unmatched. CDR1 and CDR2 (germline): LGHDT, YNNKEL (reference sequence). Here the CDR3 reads CASSPRTGAYYGYTF. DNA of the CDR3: TGTGCCAGCAGCCCTCGGACAGGGGCGTACTATGGCTACACCTTC.

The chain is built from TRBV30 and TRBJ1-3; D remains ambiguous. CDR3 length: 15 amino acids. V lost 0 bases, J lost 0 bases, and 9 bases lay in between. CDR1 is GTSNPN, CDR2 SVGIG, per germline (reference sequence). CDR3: CAWSVMAISGNTIYF. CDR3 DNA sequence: TGTGCCTGGAGTGTAATGGCCATCTCTGGAAACACCATATATTTT.

CDR3 DNA: TGTGCCAGTAGTTCCCCCGGGACTAGCGGGGGGGCCGTGTGGAATGAGCAGTTCTTC. Encoded protein: CASSSPGTSGGAVWNEQFF. The chain joins TRBV19 to TRBJ2-1, with TRBD2 identical over 16 bases. This CDR3 spans 19 amino acids. J was trimmed by 7 bases and V by 5 bases; bases with no gene match: 14. Germline assignment: CDR1 LNHDA and CDR2 SQIVND (reference sequence).

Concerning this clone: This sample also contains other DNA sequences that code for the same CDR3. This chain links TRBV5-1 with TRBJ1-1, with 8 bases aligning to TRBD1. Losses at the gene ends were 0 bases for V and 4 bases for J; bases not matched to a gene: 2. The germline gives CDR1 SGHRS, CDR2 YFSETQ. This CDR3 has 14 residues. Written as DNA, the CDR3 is TGCGCCAGCAGCTTGGCAGGGGGCGGCACTGAAGCTTTCTTT. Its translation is CASSLAGGGTEAFF.

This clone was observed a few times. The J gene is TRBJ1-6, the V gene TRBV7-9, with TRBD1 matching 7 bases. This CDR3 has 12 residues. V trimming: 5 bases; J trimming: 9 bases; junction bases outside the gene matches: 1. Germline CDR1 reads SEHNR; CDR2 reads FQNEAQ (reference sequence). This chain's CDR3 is CASSRQGSPLHF. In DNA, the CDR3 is TGTGCCAGCAGCCGACAGGGTTCACCCCTCCACTTT.

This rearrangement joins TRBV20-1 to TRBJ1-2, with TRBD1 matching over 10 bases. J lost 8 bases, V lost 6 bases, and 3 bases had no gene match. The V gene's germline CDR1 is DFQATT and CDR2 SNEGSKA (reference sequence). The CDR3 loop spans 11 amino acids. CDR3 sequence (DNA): TGCAGTGCGGGGACAGGGGCCGGCTACACCTTC. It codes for CSAGTGAGYTF.

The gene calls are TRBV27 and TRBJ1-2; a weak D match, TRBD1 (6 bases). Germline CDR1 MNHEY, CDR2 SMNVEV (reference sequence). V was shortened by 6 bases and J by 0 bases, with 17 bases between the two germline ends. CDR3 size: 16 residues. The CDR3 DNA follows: TGTGCCAGCAGCCTAGCAGGGGTACCAGCTAACTATGGCTACACCTTC. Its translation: CASSLAGVPANYGYTF.

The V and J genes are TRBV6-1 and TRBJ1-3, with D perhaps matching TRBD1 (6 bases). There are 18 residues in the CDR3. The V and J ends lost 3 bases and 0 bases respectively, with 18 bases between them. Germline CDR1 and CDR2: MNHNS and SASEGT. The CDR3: CASSEKGPGASSGNTIYF. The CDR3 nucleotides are TGTGCCAGCAGTGAGAAGGGGCCAGGGGCCTCCTCTGGAAACACCATATATTTT.

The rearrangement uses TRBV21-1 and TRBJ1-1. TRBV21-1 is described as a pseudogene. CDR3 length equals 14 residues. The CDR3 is CASPADPGNTEAFF. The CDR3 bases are TGTGCCAGCCCGGCCGACCCGGGGAACACTGAAGCTTTCTTT.

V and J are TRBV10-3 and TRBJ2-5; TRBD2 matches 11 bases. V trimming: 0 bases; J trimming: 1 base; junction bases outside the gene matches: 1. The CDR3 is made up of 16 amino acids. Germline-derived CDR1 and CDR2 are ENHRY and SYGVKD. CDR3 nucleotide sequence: TGTGCCATCAGTGAGTCTAGCGGGGGGGCCCAAGAGACCCAGTACTTC. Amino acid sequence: CAISESSGGAQETQYF.

CDR3 nucleotide sequence: TGTGCCAGCAGCTCCGGTGGGTTTGGGAGCCAGCCCCAGCATTTT. As protein: CASSSGGFGSQPQHF. This chain links TRBV27 with TRBJ1-5; no firm D call. Germline CDR1 is MNHEY and CDR2 is SMNVEV (reference sequence). CDR3 length: 15 amino acids. V was pared by 6 bases and J by 7 bases, with 19 bases between.

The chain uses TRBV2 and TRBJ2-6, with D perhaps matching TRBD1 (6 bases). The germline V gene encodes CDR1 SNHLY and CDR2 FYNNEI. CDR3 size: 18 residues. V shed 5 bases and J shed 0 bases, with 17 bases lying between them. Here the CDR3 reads CASSPIQGTPSGANVLTF. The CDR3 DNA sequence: TGTGCCAGCAGTCCGATCCAGGGGACCCCCTCTGGGGCCAACGTCCTGACTTTC.

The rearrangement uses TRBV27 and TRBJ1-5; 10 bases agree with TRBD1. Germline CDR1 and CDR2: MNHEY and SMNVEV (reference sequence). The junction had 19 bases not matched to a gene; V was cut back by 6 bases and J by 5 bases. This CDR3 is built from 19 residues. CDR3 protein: CASRSTFGTGVRGDQPQHF. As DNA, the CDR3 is TGTGCCAGCAGATCAACCTTCGGGACAGGGGTTAGGGGGGATCAGCCCCAGCATTTT.

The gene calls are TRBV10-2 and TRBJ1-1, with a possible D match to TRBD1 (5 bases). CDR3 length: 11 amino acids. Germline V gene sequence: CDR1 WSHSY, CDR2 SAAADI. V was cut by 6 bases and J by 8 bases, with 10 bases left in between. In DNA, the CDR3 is TGCGCCAGCAGCCGGTCAGGGGAAGCTTTCTTT. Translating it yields CASSRSGEAFF.

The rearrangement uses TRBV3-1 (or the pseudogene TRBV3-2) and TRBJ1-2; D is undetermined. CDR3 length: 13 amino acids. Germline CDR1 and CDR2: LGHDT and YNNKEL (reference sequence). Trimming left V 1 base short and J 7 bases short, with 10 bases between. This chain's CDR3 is CASSQVTQAGYTF. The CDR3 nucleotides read TGTGCCAGCAGCCAAGTAACGCAGGCTGGCTACACCTTC.